This TCR beta chain is from a study of control samples from healthy donors and cancer patients. CDR3 length: 13 residues. CDR1 and CDR2 (germline): LGHDT, YNNKEL (reference sequence). Trimming cost V 3 bases and J 4 bases, with 9 bases left between them. Produced via immunoSEQ multiplex PCR; TCRdb's table is partial and in-frame only. The sample has 150,000 to 200,000 clones, approximately 86% seen once; the top ten hold under 5%. The rearrangement joins TRBV3-1 (or the pseudogene TRBV3-2) to TRBJ1-1; D not certain. The sample consisted of blood. This TCR was sampled from a woman under 40 in good health. The CDR3 bases are TGTGCCAGCAGCCAGACAAGCGGCACTGAAGCTTTCTTT. It codes for CASSQTSGTEAFF.